This T cell receptor beta chain was recorded in a study of T cell responses to AZD1222 COVID-19 vaccine. Study observations and caveats: White British people made up most donors, females outnumbered males, and clonal diversity was possibly underestimated. Vaccination with two AZD1222 doses was followed by a rise in Spike-specific TCR breadth and depth. Spike-wide coverage was observed for vaccine-associated CD4 TCRs, with dominant responses at 160-218 and 743-854. Reportedly, close to half of spike-specific TCRs are directed against unmutated variant regions.

Clones were sequenced by immunoSEQ multiplex PCR, and TCRdb holds only the in-frame ones, with some missing. The sample carries roughly 200,000 clones, 85% to 95% recorded once. The ends were cut back, 6 bases at V and 0 bases at J, with 11 bases in the middle. Per the germline V gene, CDR1 is SGHTA and CDR2 is FQGNSA. This CDR3 is 14 amino acids long. Notes on this clone: The antigen is undetermined.

The starting material was peripheral blood, obtained 28 days after the second dose of the MenACWY control vaccine. The sequence was obtained from an adult who received the MenACWY meningococcal vaccine as a control. The chain links TRBV7-2 to TRBJ1-1; the D gene is possibly TRBD1 (5 bases). DNA of the CDR3: TGTGCCAGCAGGGAAGTGGGGGTGAACACTGAAGCTTTCTTT. This codes for CASREVGVNTEAFF.